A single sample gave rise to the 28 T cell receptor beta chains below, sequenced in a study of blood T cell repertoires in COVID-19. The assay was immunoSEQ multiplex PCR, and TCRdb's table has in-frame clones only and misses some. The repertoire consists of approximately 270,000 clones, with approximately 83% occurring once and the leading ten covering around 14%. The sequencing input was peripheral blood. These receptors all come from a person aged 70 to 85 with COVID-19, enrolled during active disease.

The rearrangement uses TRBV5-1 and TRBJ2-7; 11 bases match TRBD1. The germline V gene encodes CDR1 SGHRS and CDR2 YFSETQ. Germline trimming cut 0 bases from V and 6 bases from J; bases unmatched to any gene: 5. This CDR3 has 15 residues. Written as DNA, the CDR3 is TGCGCCAGCAGCTTGGGAGGGACAGGGGGTGTCGAGCAGTACTTC. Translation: CASSLGGTGGVEQYF. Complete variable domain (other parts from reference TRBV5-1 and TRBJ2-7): KAGVTQTPRYLIKTRGQQVTLSCSPISGHRSVSWYQQTPGQGLQFLFEYFSETQRNKGNFPGRFSGRQFSNSRSEMNVSTLELGDSALYLCASSLGGTGGVEQYFGPGTRLTVT.

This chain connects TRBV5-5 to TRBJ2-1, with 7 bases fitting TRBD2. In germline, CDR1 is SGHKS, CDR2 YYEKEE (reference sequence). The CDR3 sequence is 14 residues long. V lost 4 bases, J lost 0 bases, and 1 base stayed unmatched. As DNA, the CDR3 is TGTGCCAGCAGCCGGGGGGACTCCTACAATGAGCAGTTCTTC. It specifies CASSRGDSYNEQFF. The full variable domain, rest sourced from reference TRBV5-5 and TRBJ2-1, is DAGVTQSPTHLIKTRGQQVTLRCSPISGHKSVSWYQQVLGQGPQFIFQYYEKEERGRGNFPDRFSARQFPNYSSELNVNALLLGDSALYLCASSRGDSYNEQFFGPGTRLTVL.

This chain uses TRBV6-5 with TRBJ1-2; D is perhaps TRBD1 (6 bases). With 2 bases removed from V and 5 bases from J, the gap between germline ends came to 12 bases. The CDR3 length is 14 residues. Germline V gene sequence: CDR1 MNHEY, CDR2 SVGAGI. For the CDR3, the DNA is TGTGCCAGCAGTTACGCGGGGGGCCCGTATGGCTACACCTTC. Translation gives CASSYAGGPYGYTF.

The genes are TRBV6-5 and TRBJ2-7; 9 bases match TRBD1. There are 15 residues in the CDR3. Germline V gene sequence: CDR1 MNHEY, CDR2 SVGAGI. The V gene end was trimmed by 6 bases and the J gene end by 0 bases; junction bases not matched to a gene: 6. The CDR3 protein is CASSPGTGYSYEQYF. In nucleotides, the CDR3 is TGTGCCAGCAGCCCGGGGACAGGGTACTCCTACGAGCAGTACTTC.

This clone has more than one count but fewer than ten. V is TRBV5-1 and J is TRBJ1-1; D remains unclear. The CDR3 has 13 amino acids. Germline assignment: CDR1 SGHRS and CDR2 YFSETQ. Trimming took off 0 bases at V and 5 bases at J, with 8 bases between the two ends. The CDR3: CASSLGSQTEAFF. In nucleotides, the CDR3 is TGCGCCAGCAGCTTGGGGTCCCAGACTGAAGCTTTCTTT.

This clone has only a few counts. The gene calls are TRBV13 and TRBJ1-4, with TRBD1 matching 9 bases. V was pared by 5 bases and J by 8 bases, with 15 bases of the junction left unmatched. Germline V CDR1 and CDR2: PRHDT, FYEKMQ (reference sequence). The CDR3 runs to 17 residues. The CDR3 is CASSRLTETGGREKLFF. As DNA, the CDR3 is TGTGCCAGCAGCCGTTTGACCGAAACAGGGGGCAGAGAAAAACTGTTTTTT. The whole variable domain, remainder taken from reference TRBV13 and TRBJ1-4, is AAGVIQSPRHLIKEKRETATLKCYPIPRHDTVYWYQQGPGQDPQFLISFYEKMQSDKGSIPDRFSAQQFSDYHSELNMSSLELGDSALYFCASSRLTETGGREKLFFGSGTQLSVL.

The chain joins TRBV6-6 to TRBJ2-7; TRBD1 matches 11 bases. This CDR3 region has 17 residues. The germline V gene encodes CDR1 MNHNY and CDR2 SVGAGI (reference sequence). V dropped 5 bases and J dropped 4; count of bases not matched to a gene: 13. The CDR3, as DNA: TGTGCCAGCAGTCGCGGGACAGGGGGACCTACTTTATACGAGCAGTACTTC. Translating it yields CASSRGTGGPTLYEQYF.

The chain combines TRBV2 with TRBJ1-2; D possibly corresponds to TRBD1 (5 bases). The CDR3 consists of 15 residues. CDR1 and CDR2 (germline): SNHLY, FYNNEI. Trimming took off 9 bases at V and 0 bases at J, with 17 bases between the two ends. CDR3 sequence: CASRLGRGANYGYTF. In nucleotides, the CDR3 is TGTGCCAGTAGGTTGGGACGGGGGGCTAACTATGGCTACACCTTC.

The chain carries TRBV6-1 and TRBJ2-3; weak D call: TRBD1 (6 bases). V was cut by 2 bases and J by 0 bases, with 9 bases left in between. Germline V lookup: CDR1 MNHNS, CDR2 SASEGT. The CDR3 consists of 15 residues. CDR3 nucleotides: TGTGCCAGCAGTGAACAGGGGCTTAGCACAGATACGCAGTATTTT. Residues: CASSEQGLSTDTQYF.

The CDR3 coding sequence is TGTGCCACCGCAGGGGGCTCCAACTATGGCTACACCTTC. Protein product: CATAGGSNYGYTF. V and J are TRBV12-3 or TRBV12-4 and TRBJ1-2; 8 bases map to TRBD1. V lost 10 bases, J lost 2 bases, and 6 bases stayed unmatched. This CDR3 spans 13 amino acids.

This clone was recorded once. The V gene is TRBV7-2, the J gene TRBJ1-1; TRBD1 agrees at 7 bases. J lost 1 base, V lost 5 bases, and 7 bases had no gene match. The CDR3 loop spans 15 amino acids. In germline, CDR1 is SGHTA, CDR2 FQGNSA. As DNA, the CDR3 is TGTGCCAGCAGCCAACAGACAGGGCCGAACACTGAAGCTTTCTTT. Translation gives CASSQQTGPNTEAFF.

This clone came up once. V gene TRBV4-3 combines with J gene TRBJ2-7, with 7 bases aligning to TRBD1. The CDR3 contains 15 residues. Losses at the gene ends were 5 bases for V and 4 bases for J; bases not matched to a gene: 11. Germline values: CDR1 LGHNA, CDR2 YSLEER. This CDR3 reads CASSGSGTVDYEQYF. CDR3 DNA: TGCGCCAGCAGCGGCTCCGGGACAGTCGATTACGAGCAGTACTTC.

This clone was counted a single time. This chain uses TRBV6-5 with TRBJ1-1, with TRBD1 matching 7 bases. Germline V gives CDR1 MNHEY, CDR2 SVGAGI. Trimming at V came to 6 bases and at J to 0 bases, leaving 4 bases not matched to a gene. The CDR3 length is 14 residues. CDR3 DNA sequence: TGTGCCAGCAGCGGGGACAGCCTGAACACTGAAGCTTTCTTT. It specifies CASSGDSLNTEAFF.

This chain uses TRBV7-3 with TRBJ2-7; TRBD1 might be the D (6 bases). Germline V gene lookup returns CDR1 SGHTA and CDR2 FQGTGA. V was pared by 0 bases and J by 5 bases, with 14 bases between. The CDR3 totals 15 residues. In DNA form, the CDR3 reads TGTGCCAGCAGCTTAACGCCGGGACAAATCCACGAGCAGTACTTC. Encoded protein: CASSLTPGQIHEQYF.

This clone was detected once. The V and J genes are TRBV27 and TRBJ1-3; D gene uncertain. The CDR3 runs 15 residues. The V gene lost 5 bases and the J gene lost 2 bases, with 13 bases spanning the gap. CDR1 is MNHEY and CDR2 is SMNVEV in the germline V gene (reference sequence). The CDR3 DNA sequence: TGTGCCAGCAGTCCCCGGAGTTTGCCTGGAAACACCATATATTTT. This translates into CASSPRSLPGNTIYF.

The CDR3 region has the DNA TGTGCCAGCAGCCGGGCTGGAGTGACTGAAGCTTTCTTT. It encodes CASSRAGVTEAFF. The chain uses TRBV7-8 and TRBJ1-1, with no clear D. Germline CDR1 reads SGHVS; CDR2 reads FQNEAQ. The CDR3 extends over 13 amino acids. Trimming took 5 bases from V and 5 from J, leaving 12 bases between them.

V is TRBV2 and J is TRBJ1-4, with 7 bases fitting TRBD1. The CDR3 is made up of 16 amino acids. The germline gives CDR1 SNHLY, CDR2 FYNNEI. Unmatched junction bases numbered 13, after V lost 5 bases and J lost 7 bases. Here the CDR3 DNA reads TGTGCCAGCAGTTATCACCCACAGGGGAGAATTGAAAAACTGTTTTTT. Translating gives CASSYHPQGRIEKLFF.

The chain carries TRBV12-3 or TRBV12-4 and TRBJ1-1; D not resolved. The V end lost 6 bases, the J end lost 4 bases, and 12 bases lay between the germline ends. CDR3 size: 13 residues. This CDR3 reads CASRRHDITEAFF. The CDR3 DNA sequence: TGTGCCAGCAGACGGCATGACATCACTGAAGCTTTCTTT.

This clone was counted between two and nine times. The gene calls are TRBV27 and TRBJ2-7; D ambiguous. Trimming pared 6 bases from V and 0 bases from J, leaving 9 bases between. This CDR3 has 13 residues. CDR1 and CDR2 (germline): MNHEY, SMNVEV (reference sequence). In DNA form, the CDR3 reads TGTGCCAGCAGACAATTACACTCCTACGAGCAGTACTTC. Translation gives CASRQLHSYEQYF.

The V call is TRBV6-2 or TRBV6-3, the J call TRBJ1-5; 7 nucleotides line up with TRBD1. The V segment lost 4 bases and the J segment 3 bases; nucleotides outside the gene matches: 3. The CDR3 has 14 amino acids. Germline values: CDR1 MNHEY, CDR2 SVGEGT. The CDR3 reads CASSSGGDNQPQHF. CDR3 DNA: TGTGCCAGCAGTTCAGGGGGAGACAATCAGCCCCAGCATTTT.

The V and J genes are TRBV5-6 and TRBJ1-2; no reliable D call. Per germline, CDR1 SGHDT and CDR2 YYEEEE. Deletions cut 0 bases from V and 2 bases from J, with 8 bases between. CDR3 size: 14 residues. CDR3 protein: CASSLVVVNYGYTF. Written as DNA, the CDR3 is TGTGCCAGCAGCTTGGTCGTTGTCAACTATGGCTACACCTTC.

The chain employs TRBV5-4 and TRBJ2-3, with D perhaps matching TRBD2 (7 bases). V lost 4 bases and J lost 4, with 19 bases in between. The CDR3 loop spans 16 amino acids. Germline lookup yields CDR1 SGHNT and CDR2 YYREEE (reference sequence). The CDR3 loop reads CASSKEVGGPPDTQYF. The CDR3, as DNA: TGTGCCAGCAGCAAGGAGGTGGGGGGGCCTCCAGATACGCAGTATTTT.

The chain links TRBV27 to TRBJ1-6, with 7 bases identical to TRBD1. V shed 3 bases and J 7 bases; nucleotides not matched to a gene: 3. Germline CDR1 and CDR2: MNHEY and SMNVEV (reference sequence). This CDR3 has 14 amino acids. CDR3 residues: CASSFRDRNSPLHF. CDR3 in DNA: TGTGCCAGCAGTTTTCGGGACAGAAATTCACCCCTCCACTTT.

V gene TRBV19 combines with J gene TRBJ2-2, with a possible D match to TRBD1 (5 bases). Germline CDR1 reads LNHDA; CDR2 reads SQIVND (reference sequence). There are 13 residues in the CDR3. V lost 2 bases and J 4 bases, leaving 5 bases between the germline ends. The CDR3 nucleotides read TGTGCCAGTAGTATACAGGGCACCGGGGAGCTGTTTTTT. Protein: CASSIQGTGELFF.

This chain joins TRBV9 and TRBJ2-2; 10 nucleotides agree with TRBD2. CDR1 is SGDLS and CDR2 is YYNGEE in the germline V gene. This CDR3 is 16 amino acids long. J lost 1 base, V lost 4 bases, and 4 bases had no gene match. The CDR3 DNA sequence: TGTGCCAGCAGCCCTACTAGCGGGGTGAACACCGGGGAGCTGTTTTTT. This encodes CASSPTSGVNTGELFF.

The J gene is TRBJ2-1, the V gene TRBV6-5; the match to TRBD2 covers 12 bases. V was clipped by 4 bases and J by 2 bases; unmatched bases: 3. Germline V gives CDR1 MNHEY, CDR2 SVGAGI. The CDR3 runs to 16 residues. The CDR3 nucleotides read TGTGCCAGCAGTTCGCGGACTAGCGGGACCTACAATGAGCAGTTCTTC. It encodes CASSSRTSGTYNEQFF.

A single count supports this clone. CDR3 region: CASSLAASYEQYF. CDR3 nucleotide sequence: TGTGCCAGCAGCTTAGCGGCCTCCTACGAGCAGTACTTC. The rearrangement links TRBV7-3 to TRBJ2-7; D not resolved. V was pared by 2 bases and J by 0 bases, with 5 bases between. CDR1 and CDR2 from the germline V gene are SGHTA and FQGTGA. The CDR3 loop spans 13 amino acids.

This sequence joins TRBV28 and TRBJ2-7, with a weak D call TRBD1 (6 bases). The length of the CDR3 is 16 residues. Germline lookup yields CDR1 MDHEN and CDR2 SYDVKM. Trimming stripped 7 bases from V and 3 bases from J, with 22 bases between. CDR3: CASTPAGAGINYEQYF. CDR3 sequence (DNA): TGTGCCAGCACCCCGGCAGGGGCCGGTATTAACTACGAGCAGTACTTC.